This TCR beta chain derives from a study of identical twins. This CDR3 is 13 amino acids long. Germline lookup yields CDR1 LGHDT and CDR2 YNNKEL (reference sequence). Trimming removed 0 bases from V and 9 bases from J, with 10 bases in between. cDNA molecules carried unique molecular identifiers, and template switching added a universal primer site. TCRdb fed the 5' RACE reads into MiXCR, producing one record per CDR3 protein. This sample yields approximately 280,000 distinct CDR3 sequences, of which about 8% are seen a single time; approximately 2.1% belongs to the top ten. Everyone who gave samples was a healthy Caucasian. The sample was also linked to a second study, of yellow fever vaccine responses in identical twins. That investigation notes: Twins reportedly had a vaccine T cell response that seemed partly convergent, partly personalized.

The origin of this receptor is a young woman in good health. The rearrangement uses TRBV3-1 and TRBJ2-3; D unclear. Sequences were obtained from memory (CD45RO+) T cells sorted from blood. The CDR3 loop is CASSQDPVRTQYF. In DNA, the CDR3 is TGTGCCAGCAGCCAAGATCCCGTTCGCACGCAGTATTTT.